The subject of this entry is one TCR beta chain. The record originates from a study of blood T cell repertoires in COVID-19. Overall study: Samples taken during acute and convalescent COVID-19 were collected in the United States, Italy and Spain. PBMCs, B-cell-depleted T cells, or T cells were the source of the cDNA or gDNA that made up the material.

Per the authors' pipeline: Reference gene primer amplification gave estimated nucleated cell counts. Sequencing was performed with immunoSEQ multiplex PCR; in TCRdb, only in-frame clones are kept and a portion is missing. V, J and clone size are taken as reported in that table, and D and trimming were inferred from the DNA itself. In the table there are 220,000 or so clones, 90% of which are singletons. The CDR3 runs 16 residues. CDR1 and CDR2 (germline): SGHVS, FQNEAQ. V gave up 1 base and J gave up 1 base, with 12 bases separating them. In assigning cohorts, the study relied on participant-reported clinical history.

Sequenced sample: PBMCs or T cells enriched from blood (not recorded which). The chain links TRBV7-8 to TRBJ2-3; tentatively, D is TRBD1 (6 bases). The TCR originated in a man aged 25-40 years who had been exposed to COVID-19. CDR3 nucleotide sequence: TGTGCCAGCAGCTTAGATAGGGCAGGGGGCACAGATACGCAGTATTTT. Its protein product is CASSLDRAGGTDTQYF.